Below, 6 T cell receptor beta chains from the same sample are listed, as sequenced in a study of CD8+CD57+ T cells in acquired aplastic anemia. The study profiled TCR beta VDJ and CDR3 using genomic DNA as template. Each CDR3 protein is one row after TCRdb ran MiXCR on the reads. This table holds 300,000 or so distinct CDR3 sequences, around three fifths found once. Individuals selected for sequencing had exhibited CD8+CD57+ cell expansion on flow cytometry. The sequencing sample was made of sorted CD4+, CD8+, or CD8+CD57+ T cells (not recorded which) from PBMCs. The receptors were gathered from a human donor with aplastic anemia.

The chain has TRBV20-1 and TRBJ1-2; D is perhaps TRBD1 (5 bases). This CDR3 is built from 13 residues. The germline CDR1 and CDR2 sequences are DFQATT and SNEGSKA (reference sequence). V was shortened by 3 bases and J by 3 bases, with 11 bases between the two germline ends. CDR3 sequence: CSASGGRHYGYTF. The CDR3, as DNA: TGCAGTGCTAGTGGGGGACGCCACTATGGCTACACCTTC.

A single count supports this clonotype. This chain links TRBV7-9 with TRBJ2-6, with D possibly being TRBD1 (6 bases). This CDR3 comprises 16 residues. Germline V lookup: CDR1 SEHNR, CDR2 FQNEAQ (reference sequence). V was trimmed by 5 bases and J by 4 bases, leaving 15 bases between them. The chain's CDR3 is CASSLLGAGGANVLTF. CDR3 DNA: TGTGCCAGCAGCCTATTGGGGGCCGGGGGGGCCAACGTCCTGACTTTC.

The chain combines TRBV5-1 with TRBJ2-5, with 9 bases matching TRBD2. CDR1 is SGHRS, CDR2 YFSETQ, per germline. V was clipped by 1 base and J by 3 bases; unmatched bases: 7. The CDR3 sequence is 16 residues long. CDR3 sequence: CASSLRPSGDKETQYF. The CDR3 DNA reads TGCGCCAGCAGCTTGCGGCCTAGCGGGGACAAAGAGACCCAGTACTTC. Full variable domain (rest looked up from reference TRBV5-1 and TRBJ2-5): KAGVTQTPRYLIKTRGQQVTLSCSPISGHRSVSWYQQTPGQGLQFLFEYFSETQRNKGNFPGRFSGRQFSNSRSEMNVSTLELGDSALYLCASSLRPSGDKETQYFGPGTRLLVL.

The V and J genes are TRBV5-1 and TRBJ2-3, with D tentatively TRBD1 (6 bases). Germline V lookup: CDR1 SGHRS, CDR2 YFSETQ. This CDR3 spans 14 amino acids. Trimming removed 2 bases from V and 8 bases from J, with 15 bases in between. CDR3 sequence reads: CASSFETGLATQYF. For the CDR3, the DNA is TGCGCCAGCAGCTTTGAAACAGGGCTGGCTACGCAGTATTTT.

A single count supports this clonotype. CDR3 amino acids: CSATSPGTGTEAFF. DNA for the CDR3: TGCAGTGCTACCTCACCCGGGACAGGGACTGAAGCTTTCTTT. This sequence joins TRBV20-1 and TRBJ1-1; 9 nucleotides agree with TRBD1. The trim removed 4 bases at V and 5 bases at J, leaving 8 bases unmatched. The CDR3 has 14 amino acids. Germline values: CDR1 DFQATT, CDR2 SNEGSKA (reference sequence).

V is TRBV2 and J is TRBJ1-5, with D maybe TRBD1 (5 bases). This CDR3 is 15 amino acids long. Germline CDR1 reads SNHLY; CDR2 reads FYNNEI. Trimming took off 2 bases at V and 4 bases at J, with 12 bases between the two ends. DNA of the CDR3: TGTGCCAGCAGTGAATGGGGCGGAGGGAATCAGCCCCAGCATTTT. It encodes CASSEWGGGNQPQHF. Full variable domain (rest looked up from reference TRBV2 and TRBJ1-5): EPEVTQTPSHQVTQMGQEVILRCVPISNHLYFYWYRQILGQKVEFLVSFYNNEISEKSEIFDDQFSVERPDGSNFTLKIRSTKLEDSAMYFCASSEWGGGNQPQHFGDGTRLSIL.